This T cell receptor beta chain was retrieved from a study of T-cell reconstitution after alpha-beta-depleted transplantation in children. The junction had 4 bases not matched to a gene; V was cut back by 3 bases and J by 4 bases. The CDR3 has 15 residues. The germline gives CDR1 KGHSH, CDR2 LQKENI. This clonotype was seen ten or more times. Its specificity is unknown. TCRbeta library construction was performed incorporating unique molecular identifiers. One entry per CDR3 protein results from TCRdb running MiXCR on the PCR reads. The repertoire holds 280,000 or so distinct CDR3 sequences, with 9.5% to 13% as singletons. The study's findings and limits: Newly made T cells mostly supplied T-cell counts and diversity one year after transplant. From surviving recipient T cells and thymic progenitors came the high day-60 TCRbeta diversity observed in some patients. After transplant, at about two months, alpha-beta T cells were reportedly derived from several hundred expanded graft clones.

The TCR sequence derives from a male patient aged 2 to 9 who had a stem cell transplant for chronic granulomatous disease, so the T cells may come from the graft donor. Sequenced here: peripheral blood, sampled 180 days after TCRalphabeta/CD19-depleted stem cell transplant. The chain is built from TRBV18 and TRBJ2-2, with 8 bases matching TRBD1. The CDR3 nucleotides are TGTGCCAGCTCACCGCAAACAGGGGGCACCGGGGAGCTGTTTTTT. It is translated as CASSPQTGGTGELFF.